A single sample is the source of the 30 T cell receptor beta chains below, sequenced in a study of cytomegalovirus exposure and HLA in healthy donors. Here immunoSEQ multiplex PCR was the method, and the copy in TCRdb shows in-frame clones only, minus some. In the table there are approximately 200,000 clones, about 90% of which are singletons. Sequencing was done on a sample of PBMCs. These receptors were taken from a woman aged 18-30 years in good health and CMV-seronegative.

J is TRBJ2-7 and V is TRBV30; 9 bases line up with TRBD1. V gave up 0 bases and J gave up 2 bases; unmatched junction bases: 20. This CDR3 spans 20 amino acids. Germline assignment: CDR1 GTSNPN and CDR2 SVGIG (reference sequence). Here the CDR3 DNA reads TGTGCCTGGAGTGTCAGGTTATCTCGGGACAGGGAGAGTAATACCTACGAGCAGTACTTC. It is translated as CAWSVRLSRDRESNTYEQYF.

The chain has TRBV29-1 and TRBJ2-1; 8 nucleotides align to TRBD2. The V and J ends lost 0 bases and 7 bases, in that order; junction bases with no gene match: 14. CDR3 length: 17 amino acids. Germline V gives CDR1 SQVTM, CDR2 ANQGSEA. The CDR3 here is CSVEDLTGGHTENEQFF. CDR3 DNA: TGCAGCGTTGAAGATCTTACGGGAGGGCACACGGAGAATGAGCAGTTCTTC.

The J gene is TRBJ2-1, the V gene TRBV4-3; 8 bases fit TRBD1. The trim removed 4 bases at V and 7 bases at J, leaving 9 bases unmatched. Germline V lookup: CDR1 LGHNA, CDR2 YSLEER. This CDR3 has 15 amino acids. The CDR3 DNA reads as TGCGCCAGCAGCCCCGACAGGGGCTGGGGAAATGAGCAGTTCTTC. It is translated as CASSPDRGWGNEQFF.

V usage is TRBV18 and J usage is TRBJ2-1; D possibly corresponds to TRBD1 (5 bases). The CDR3 covers 16 residues. The V and J ends lost 3 bases and 8 bases respectively, with 20 bases between them. CDR1 and CDR2 (germline): KGHSH, LQKENI. The DNA of the CDR3 is TGTGCCAGCTCACCTGACTTGCAGGGCCGACTGGATGAGCAGTTCTTC. It is translated as CASSPDLQGRLDEQFF.

V and J are TRBV7-2 and TRBJ1-1; 7 bases fit TRBD1. The germline V gene encodes CDR1 SGHTA and CDR2 FQGNSA. J was trimmed by 1 base and V by 7 bases; bases with no gene match: 6. This CDR3 has 14 amino acids. In DNA form, the CDR3 reads TGTGCCAGCAACCTAGGACAGGCGAACACTGAAGCTTTCTTT. Residues: CASNLGQANTEAFF.

This clone was observed once. The rearrangement uses TRBV27 and TRBJ1-1; TRBD1 matches 12 bases. The CDR3 has 16 amino acids. The trim removed 6 bases at V and 7 bases at J, leaving 12 bases unmatched. Germline V CDR1 and CDR2: MNHEY, SMNVEV (reference sequence). The CDR3 protein is CASSGMGDRGRIEAFF. CDR3 DNA: TGTGCCAGCAGCGGCATGGGGGACAGGGGGCGCATTGAAGCTTTCTTT.

V and J are TRBV9 and TRBJ2-1, with 10 bases fitting TRBD1. J gave up 9 bases and V 5 bases, and 8 bases lay outside the gene matches. Germline CDR1 and CDR2: SGDLS and YYNGEE. This CDR3 has 14 residues. In DNA form, the CDR3 reads TGTGCCAGCAGTGTTGGGACAGGGGAGCCTGAGCAGTTCTTC. Protein: CASSVGTGEPEQFF.

The genes are TRBV19 and TRBJ2-1, with 7 bases aligning to TRBD2. This CDR3 has 18 residues. CDR1 LNHDA and CDR2 SQIVND come from the germline V gene (reference sequence). The V gene end was trimmed by 6 bases and the J gene end by 0 bases; junction bases not matched to a gene: 14. DNA of the CDR3: TGTGCCAGTAGCCGGTTCGCGGGAGTAGCTCTCTCCTACAATGAGCAGTTCTTC. Protein: CASSRFAGVALSYNEQFF.

The J gene is TRBJ2-1, the V gene TRBV27, with 9 bases that match TRBD2. The CDR3 consists of 15 residues. Trimming removed 5 bases from V and 7 bases from J; junction bases left unmatched: 9. Germline-derived CDR1 and CDR2 are MNHEY and SMNVEV (reference sequence). CDR3 residues: CASSRAGGPYNEQFF. The CDR3 DNA follows: TGTGCCAGCAGTCGCGCGGGAGGGCCTTATAATGAGCAGTTCTTC.

The V and J genes are TRBV7-2 and TRBJ1-2, with 8 bases identical to TRBD1. Trimming at V came to 3 bases and at J to 4 bases, leaving 4 bases not matched to a gene. The CDR3 length is 14 residues. The germline V gene has CDR1 SGHTA and CDR2 FQGNSA. CDR3 bases: TGTGCCAGCAGCTTGCAGGGGGCCGGCTATGGCTACACCTTC. Translation: CASSLQGAGYGYTF.

The chain recombines TRBV5-1 with TRBJ2-5; D remains unclear. This CDR3 has 14 residues. Trimming stripped 4 bases from V and 5 bases from J, with 15 bases between. Germline values: CDR1 SGHRS, CDR2 YFSETQ. The CDR3 DNA reads as TGCGCCAGCAGCCTGCTTAGAGCGACGGAGACCCAGTACTTC. This encodes CASSLLRATETQYF.

The rearrangement uses TRBV4-2 and TRBJ1-4; 7 bases map to TRBD1. Germline CDR1 and CDR2: LGHNA and YNFKEQ. With V trimmed by 0 bases and J by 3 bases, 1 base remained unmatched. The CDR3 has 15 residues. Here the CDR3 DNA reads TGTGCCAGCAGCCAAGATGGGACAGCTAATGAAAAACTGTTTTTT. Protein sequence: CASSQDGTANEKLFF.

The CDR3: CASSQPDRSSEQYF. The CDR3 bases are TGCGCCAGCAGCCAGCCCGACAGGAGCTCCGAGCAGTACTTC. The V gene is TRBV4-1, the J gene TRBJ2-7; TRBD1 is a possible D gene (6 bases). CDR1 and CDR2 from the germline V gene are MGHRA and YSYEKL. V lost 3 bases to trimming and J lost 6 bases, with 15 bases between them. The CDR3 covers 14 residues.

The chain carries TRBV30 and TRBJ1-2; 10 nucleotides line up with TRBD1. Trimming cost V 3 bases and J 8 bases; bases outside gene matches: 3. The length of the CDR3 is 12 residues. Germline V CDR1 and CDR2: GTSNPN, SVGIG (reference sequence). CDR3 coding DNA: TGTGCCTGGAGCGGGACAGGGGTCGGCTACACCTTC. Its protein product is CAWSGTGVGYTF.

The V and J genes are TRBV19 and TRBJ2-7, with TRBD1 identical over 9 bases. This CDR3 has 14 amino acids. The germline V gene has CDR1 LNHDA and CDR2 SQIVND (reference sequence). V was clipped by 10 bases and J by 4 bases; unmatched bases: 11. The CDR3 here is CATARTGEIYEQYF. In DNA form, the CDR3 reads TGTGCCACCGCCAGGACAGGGGAAATTTACGAGCAGTACTTC.

The V call is TRBV4-1, the J call TRBJ2-3; 7 bases match TRBD2. The germline gives CDR1 MGHRA, CDR2 YSYEKL. CDR3 length equals 15 residues. Losses at the gene ends were 0 bases for V and 6 bases for J; bases not matched to a gene: 6. CDR3 residues: CASSQDTAGLDTQYF. DNA for the CDR3: TGCGCCAGCAGCCAAGATACAGCGGGGTTGGATACGCAGTATTTT.

The chain joins TRBV11-3 to TRBJ1-2, with D possibly being TRBD1 (5 bases). The germline V gene encodes CDR1 SGHNT and CDR2 YENEEA. Trimming stripped 5 bases from V and 4 bases from J, with 11 bases between. The CDR3 length is 13 residues. CDR3 DNA: TGTGCCAGCAGCGGGGCAGCGGGCTATGGCTACACCTTC. As protein: CASSGAAGYGYTF.

The chain uses TRBV30 and TRBJ2-7; 7 nucleotides align to TRBD2. This CDR3 spans 15 amino acids. Germline V lookup: CDR1 GTSNPN, CDR2 SVGIG (reference sequence). V gave up 1 base and J gave up 5 bases; unmatched junction bases: 11. CDR3: CAWSAWGGRQNEQYF. CDR3 bases: TGTGCCTGGAGTGCGTGGGGGGGGAGGCAAAACGAGCAGTACTTC.

This sequence joins TRBV2 and TRBJ2-7; the match to TRBD1 covers 8 bases. CDR3 size: 15 residues. The V gene end was trimmed by 6 bases and the J gene end by 0 bases; junction bases not matched to a gene: 7. Germline CDR1 reads SNHLY; CDR2 reads FYNNEI. The CDR3 sequence is CASRPPDRASYEQYF. For the CDR3, the DNA is TGTGCCAGCAGACCCCCGGACAGGGCCTCCTACGAGCAGTACTTC.

This rearrangement joins TRBV19 to TRBJ1-2; tentative D call: TRBD1 (5 bases). From germline, CDR1 is LNHDA and CDR2 SQIVND (reference sequence). This CDR3 contains 15 residues. Trimming removed 7 bases from V and 0 bases from J, with 15 bases in between. DNA of the CDR3: TGTGCCAGTAACCCCTCGGGGGATTCTAACTATGGCTACACCTTC. Its protein product is CASNPSGDSNYGYTF.

V usage is TRBV19 and J usage is TRBJ2-1; 8 nucleotides agree with TRBD2. After removal of 6 bases from V and 8 bases from J, the junction contained 15 bases not matched to a gene. Germline V lookup: CDR1 LNHDA, CDR2 SQIVND (reference sequence). This CDR3 is built from 16 residues. CDR3 loop: CASSQLPGGPKDEQFF. CDR3 sequence (DNA): TGTGCCAGTAGCCAGCTGCCGGGAGGGCCTAAAGATGAGCAGTTCTTC.

The rearrangement joins TRBV27 to TRBJ2-7; 7 nucleotides agree with TRBD1. The trim removed 2 bases at V and 4 bases at J, leaving 8 bases unmatched. CDR1 and CDR2 from the germline V gene are MNHEY and SMNVEV (reference sequence). The CDR3 is 15 amino acids. CDR3 loop: CASSLTWDSEYEQYF. CDR3 in DNA: TGTGCCAGCAGTTTAACGTGGGACAGCGAGTACGAGCAGTACTTC.

The chain employs TRBV15 and TRBJ2-7; TRBD2 matches at 8 bases. CDR1 is LNHNV and CDR2 is YYDKDF in the germline V gene (reference sequence). V gave up 5 bases and J gave up 2 bases; unmatched junction bases: 11. The CDR3 contains 16 residues. CDR3 in DNA: TGTGCCACCAGCGAACCTTCTAGCGGGCGCACCTACGAGCAGTACTTC. Its translation is CATSEPSSGRTYEQYF.

The chain combines TRBV28 with TRBJ2-5; a possible D gene is TRBD1 (7 bases). V was cut by 6 bases and J by 5 bases, with 22 bases left in between. This CDR3 is 16 amino acids long. CDR1 and CDR2 from the germline V gene are MDHEN and SYDVKM. CDR3 loop: CASSNEHRGGGETQYF. For the CDR3, the DNA is TGTGCCAGCAGCAACGAACACAGGGGCGGAGGGGAGACCCAGTACTTC.

The chain recombines TRBV2 with TRBJ2-1; 9 bases align to TRBD2. There are 16 residues in the CDR3. The J segment lost 0 bases and the V segment lost 5 bases, leaving 5 bases of the junction unmatched. Germline V gene sequence: CDR1 SNHLY, CDR2 FYNNEI. CDR3 nucleotides: TGTGCCAGCAGTAATAGCGGGAGAAGCTCCTACAATGAGCAGTTCTTC. As protein: CASSNSGRSSYNEQFF.

V gene TRBV5-1 combines with J gene TRBJ1-1, with D possibly matching TRBD1 (5 bases). Trimming took off 2 bases at V and 4 bases at J, with 9 bases between the two ends. This CDR3 region has 13 residues. Germline CDR1 is SGHRS and CDR2 is YFSETQ. CDR3 protein: CASSFRGPTEAFF. For the CDR3, the DNA is TGCGCCAGCAGCTTTAGGGGCCCCACTGAAGCTTTCTTT.

This sequence joins TRBV19 and TRBJ2-2; 7 bases fit TRBD1. This CDR3 contains 15 residues. Germline CDR1 LNHDA, CDR2 SQIVND (reference sequence). V shed 6 bases, J shed 5 bases, and the junction held 9 bases outside the gene matches. CDR3 nucleotides: TGTGCCAGTAGAAGACAGGGAAGCGGTACCGGGGAGCTGTTTTTT. Translation: CASRRQGSGTGELFF.

The rearrangement links TRBV4-1 to TRBJ2-7; 12 nucleotides line up with TRBD2. Germline V gene lookup returns CDR1 MGHRA and CDR2 YSYEKL. The trim removed 1 base at V and 6 bases at J, leaving 7 bases unmatched. This CDR3 is built from 16 residues. CDR3 sequence: CASSQGTSGRLGEQYF. CDR3 DNA: TGCGCCAGCAGCCAAGGAACTAGCGGGAGGCTGGGCGAGCAGTACTTC.

V gene TRBV6-1 combines with J gene TRBJ1-1; no firm D call. Germline V gene data show CDR1 as MNHNS and CDR2 as SASEGT. Between the trimmed V and J ends, which lost 5 bases and 5 bases, there was a span of 12 bases. The CDR3 runs to 13 residues. The CDR3 sequence is CASSSGRATEAFF. The CDR3 DNA reads as TGTGCCAGCAGTAGTGGGCGGGCGACTGAAGCTTTCTTT.

V usage is TRBV7-6 and J usage is TRBJ1-4, with D maybe TRBD1 (6 bases). Germline CDR1 and CDR2: SGHVS and FNYEAQ. V gave up 1 base and J gave up 3 bases, with 12 bases separating them. The CDR3 runs to 16 residues. The CDR3 nucleotides read TGTGCCAGCAGCTTAGTCTCTTCAGGGGCTAATGAAAAACTGTTTTTT. This gives the protein CASSLVSSGANEKLFF.